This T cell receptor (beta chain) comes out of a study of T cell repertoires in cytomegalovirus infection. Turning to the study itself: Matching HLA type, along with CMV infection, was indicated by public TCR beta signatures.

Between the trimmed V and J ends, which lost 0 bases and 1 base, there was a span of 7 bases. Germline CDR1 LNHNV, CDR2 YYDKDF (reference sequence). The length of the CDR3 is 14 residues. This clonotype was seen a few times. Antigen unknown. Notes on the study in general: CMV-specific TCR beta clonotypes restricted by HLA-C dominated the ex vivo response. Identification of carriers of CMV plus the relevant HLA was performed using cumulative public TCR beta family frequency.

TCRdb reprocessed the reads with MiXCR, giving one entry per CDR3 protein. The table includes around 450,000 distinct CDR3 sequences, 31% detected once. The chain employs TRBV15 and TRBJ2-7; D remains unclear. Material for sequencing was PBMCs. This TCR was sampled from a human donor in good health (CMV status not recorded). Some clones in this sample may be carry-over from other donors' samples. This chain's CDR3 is CATSRDLESYEQYF. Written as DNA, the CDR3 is TGTGCCACCAGCAGAGATTTAGAGTCCTACGAGCAGTACTTC.